Sample share makes the clone carrying this T cell receptor beta chain large (0.1 to 1%). The data were obtained in a study of Japanese encephalitis immunity and Zika vaccine responses. Turning to the study itself: Stimulation used ZIKV structural-protein peptides split into flavivirus-conserved and non-conserved pools, or pre-vaccination-matched JEV or YFV peptides.

V was cut by 5 bases and J by 5 bases, with 9 bases left in between. CDR3 size: 13 residues. Peptide pools at about 0.9 ug/mL each stimulated CFSE-labeled PBMCs over a 6-day culture. Unfixed live CD56-CD19-CD16-CD3+CD4+ CFSE-low cells were sorted as proliferating CD4 T cells. Pooling of TCRbeta libraries followed their sorted cell numbers. TCRdb fed the 5' RACE reads into MiXCR, producing one record per CDR3 protein. The repertoire holds approximately 140 distinct CDR3 sequences, with around 0.7% as singletons. The sample consisted of antigen-activated CD4+ T cells from blood, cultured, taken during a Zika inactivated vaccine study. The rearrangement joins TRBV12-3 or TRBV12-4 to TRBJ2-2; a possible D gene is TRBD1 (6 bases). The sequence came from an adult woman who received an inactivated Zika virus vaccine. The CDR3 here is CASSAQGTGELFF. CDR3 bases: TGTGCCAGCAGTGCACAGGGAACCGGGGAGCTGTTTTTT.